This T cell receptor (beta chain) derives from a study of T-cell reconstitution after alpha-beta-depleted transplantation in children. TCRbeta library preparation incorporated unique molecular identifiers. One entry per CDR3 protein results from TCRdb running MiXCR on the PCR reads. The repertoire consists of about 540,000 distinct CDR3 sequences, with 15% to 20% occurring once and the leading ten covering 3.3%. The V segment lost 5 bases and the J segment 4 bases; nucleotides outside the gene matches: 5. In germline, CDR1 is LGHNT, CDR2 FRNRAP. This CDR3 is built from 15 residues. This TCR was recovered from a human donor who donated a stem cell graft to a child with acute lymphoblastic leukemia. This rearrangement joins TRBV12-5 to TRBJ1-5, with TRBD1 identical over 10 bases. This specimen consisted of PBMCs from the stem cell graft donor, obtained from the stem cell graft. This CDR3 is CASGTGQGINQPQHF. The CDR3 bases are TGTGCTAGTGGTACGGGACAGGGGATAAATCAGCCCCAGCATTTT.